Below, 32 T cell receptor beta chains from the same sample are listed, as sequenced in a study of T cell responses to AZD1222 COVID-19 vaccine. Produced via immunoSEQ multiplex PCR; TCRdb's table is partial and in-frame only. Of roughly 120,000 clones in the sample, roughly 90% were seen once. Here the sequenced sample was peripheral blood, taken on day 0 of AZD1222 vaccination. The receptors originated from an adult in good health.

The V call is TRBV12-3 or TRBV12-4, the J call TRBJ2-2, with 8 nucleotides matching TRBD1. This CDR3 comprises 13 residues. Trimming removed 5 bases from V and 6 bases from J; junction bases left unmatched: 2. For the CDR3, the DNA is TGTGCCAGCAGTACGACAGGGGCCGGGGAGCTGTTTTTT. Translating gives CASSTTGAGELFF.

The chain employs TRBV30 and TRBJ1-2, with unresolved D. CDR1 is GTSNPN and CDR2 is SVGIG in the germline V gene (reference sequence). The CDR3 is 13 amino acids. Trimming removed 6 bases from V and 6 bases from J, with 17 bases in between. CDR3 bases: TGTGCCTGCCCAGAGCTGGGAGGAGATGGCTACACCTTC. This gives the protein CACPELGGDGYTF.

The rearrangement uses TRBV29-1 and TRBJ2-2; possibly TRBD1 or TRBD2 for D (6 bases each). Trimming shortened V by 8 bases and J by 3 bases, and 13 bases separated the two germline ends. Germline CDR1 reads SQVTM; CDR2 reads ANQGSEA. This CDR3 contains 13 residues. The CDR3: CSFLGGDTGELFF. The CDR3 DNA follows: TGCAGCTTCCTGGGGGGCGACACCGGGGAGCTGTTTTTT.

This clone appeared a single time. The rearrangement uses TRBV6-5 and TRBJ1-6, with D unresolved. CDR3 length: 16 residues. Trimming left V 4 bases short and J 0 bases short, with 10 bases between. From germline, CDR1 is MNHEY and CDR2 SVGAGI. The CDR3 here is CASSLRASSYNSPLHF. The DNA of the CDR3 is TGTGCCAGCAGTTTGAGGGCTAGCTCCTATAATTCACCCCTCCACTTT.

The chain links TRBV5-1 to TRBJ1-1, with D perhaps TRBD1 (6 bases). Trimming removed 4 bases at V and 3 bases at J, with 10 bases between. The CDR3 totals 13 residues. Germline V CDR1 and CDR2: SGHRS, YFSETQ. CDR3 sequence: CASSPAGDTEAFF. CDR3 coding DNA: TGCGCCAGCAGCCCGGCAGGGGACACTGAAGCTTTCTTT.

This sequence joins TRBV25-1 and TRBJ2-4; D ambiguous. This CDR3 region has 15 residues. Between the trimmed V and J ends, which lost 4 bases and 1 base, there was a span of 11 bases. The germline V gene encodes CDR1 MGHDK and CDR2 SYGVNS. The DNA of the CDR3 is TGTGCCAGCAGTGGATGGGAAAAGGCCAAAAACATTCAGTACTTC. Protein: CASSGWEKAKNIQYF.

The chain employs TRBV19 and TRBJ2-5; no definite D call. The CDR3 is made up of 14 amino acids. Germline V gene lookup returns CDR1 LNHDA and CDR2 SQIVND (reference sequence). V was shortened by 5 bases and J by 5 bases, with 15 bases between the two germline ends. CDR3 loop: CASSLQAGVETQYF. The CDR3 DNA reads as TGTGCCAGTAGTCTCCAGGCCGGCGTTGAGACCCAGTACTTC.

V gene TRBV10-3 combines with J gene TRBJ1-5; 8 nucleotides agree with TRBD1. The germline V gene encodes CDR1 ENHRY and CDR2 SYGVKD. V lost 10 bases and J lost 2; bases outside the gene matches: 7. The CDR3 covers 14 residues. CDR3 DNA: TGTGCCACCATGGACAGGGCCGGCAATCAGCCCCAGCATTTT. It translates to CATMDRAGNQPQHF.

This clone was detected a few times. This rearrangement joins TRBV12-3 or TRBV12-4 to TRBJ2-1; 7 bases fit TRBD2. The V and J ends lost 11 bases and 8 bases, in that order; junction bases with no gene match: 9. CDR3 length: 12 amino acids. This CDR3 reads CADGGLGDEQFF. The CDR3 bases are TGTGCCGATGGCGGACTAGGGGATGAGCAGTTCTTC.

CDR3 coding DNA: TGTGCCAGCACTCGTCCTGAGGGGTCTTTCTTT. It encodes CASTRPEGSFF. The chain carries TRBV28 and TRBJ1-1; tentative D call: TRBD1 (5 bases). Trimming cost V 7 bases and J 12 bases, with 15 bases left between them. The CDR3 has 11 amino acids. Germline-derived CDR1 and CDR2 are MDHEN and SYDVKM.

The V gene is TRBV28, the J gene TRBJ1-6; a weak D match, TRBD1 (6 bases). The CDR3 is made up of 14 amino acids. The germline V gene encodes CDR1 MDHEN and CDR2 SYDVKM. V gave up 2 bases and J gave up 6 bases, with 8 bases separating them. The CDR3 loop is CASSLGQPNSPLHF. The CDR3 DNA reads as TGTGCCAGCAGTTTAGGACAGCCTAATTCACCCCTCCACTTT.

The chain is built from TRBV7-9 and TRBJ2-5, with TRBD2 identical over 11 bases. The CDR3 extends over 15 amino acids. CDR1 and CDR2 (germline): SEHNR, FQNEAQ (reference sequence). Unmatched junction bases numbered 8, after V lost 6 bases and J lost 5 bases. CDR3 nucleotides: TGTGCCAGCAGTCTAGCGGGGGGAAGTGCGGAGACCCAGTACTTC. Translating it yields CASSLAGGSAETQYF.

The rearrangement links TRBV2 to TRBJ2-7; 8 positions match TRBD1. The CDR3 is made up of 14 amino acids. V lost 3 bases and J lost 5; bases outside the gene matches: 6. CDR1 SNHLY and CDR2 FYNNEI come from the germline V gene. Written as DNA, the CDR3 is TGTGCCAGCAGTGATCTGGACAGGGCCGACGAGCAGTACTTC. Its protein product is CASSDLDRADEQYF. Using reference TRBV2 and TRBJ2-7 for the parts outside the CDR3, the full variable domain is EPEVTQTPSHQVTQMGQEVILRCVPISNHLYFYWYRQILGQKVEFLVSFYNNEISEKSEIFDDQFSVERPDGSNFTLKIRSTKLEDSAMYFCASSDLDRADEQYFGPGTRLTVT.

For this clone: At one of its ends the junction is not consistent with the germline gene, which may arise from a read error. The chain links TRBV6-5 to TRBJ2-3; 7 bases agree with TRBD2. This CDR3 has 15 amino acids. Germline V gene lookup returns CDR1 MNHEY and CDR2 SVGAGI. CDR3 DNA sequence: TGTGCCAGCAGCTACTCGGGGGAGGGTTCAGATACGCAGTATTTT. Translating gives CASSYSGEGSDTQYF.

The chain is built from TRBV29-1 and TRBJ2-3; TRBD2 agrees at 12 bases. The CDR3 totals 14 residues. Trimming cost V 6 bases and J 7 bases; bases outside gene matches: 8. The germline CDR1 and CDR2 sequences are SQVTM and ANQGSEA. This chain's CDR3 is CSVTGLAGTNTQYF. The CDR3 DNA follows: TGCAGCGTGACAGGACTAGCGGGGACCAATACGCAGTATTTT.

The V and J genes are TRBV30 and TRBJ2-4, with D uncertain. Per the germline V gene, CDR1 is GTSNPN and CDR2 is SVGIG (reference sequence). V was clipped by 1 base and J by 3 bases, with 1 base between them. This CDR3 comprises 11 residues. The CDR3 region has the DNA TGTGCCTGGAGTGGCAAAAACATTCAGTACTTC. It specifies CAWSGKNIQYF.

The V call is TRBV5-1, the J call TRBJ1-4, with D possibly TRBD1 on 6 matching bases. Germline CDR1 is SGHRS and CDR2 is YFSETQ. With 3 bases removed from V and 8 bases from J, the gap between germline ends came to 17 bases. CDR3 length: 15 residues. The CDR3 DNA sequence: TGCGCCAGCAGCTACGACAGGACCTCCGGGGAAAAACTGTTTTTT. It translates to CASSYDRTSGEKLFF. The full variable domain, rest sourced from reference TRBV5-1 and TRBJ1-4, is KAGVTQTPRYLIKTRGQQVTLSCSPISGHRSVSWYQQTPGQGLQFLFEYFSETQRNKGNFPGRFSGRQFSNSRSEMNVSTLELGDSALYLCASSYDRTSGEKLFFGSGTQLSVL.

The rearrangement links TRBV4-1 to TRBJ1-5; no clear D. The germline CDR1 and CDR2 sequences are MGHRA and YSYEKL. The CDR3 extends over 17 amino acids. The ends were cut back, 1 base at V and 0 bases at J, with 13 bases in the middle. The DNA of the CDR3 is TGCGCCAGCAGCCAAGGTACTGGACGGATTAGCAATCAGCCCCAGCATTTT. This gives the protein CASSQGTGRISNQPQHF.

The chain links TRBV28 to TRBJ2-3; maybe TRBD2 (6 bases). The CDR3 covers 15 residues. V lost 10 bases, J lost 4 bases, and 21 bases lay in between. Germline V gene sequence: CDR1 MDHEN, CDR2 SYDVKM. CDR3: CATSEEGDSPDTQYF. The CDR3 region has the DNA TGTGCCACGTCGGAGGAGGGCGACTCCCCAGATACGCAGTATTTT.

The rearrangement uses TRBV5-4 and TRBJ1-6; maybe TRBD1 (5 bases). Trimming stripped 6 bases from V and 11 bases from J, with 15 bases between. The CDR3 sequence is 13 residues long. Germline CDR1 is SGHNT and CDR2 is YYREEE (reference sequence). In nucleotides, the CDR3 is TGTGCCAGCACCGGACCTGCGGGGGCACCCCTCCACTTT. Its protein is CASTGPAGAPLHF.

J is TRBJ1-6 and V is TRBV27; D unresolved. V was cut by 3 bases and J by 7 bases, with 10 bases left in between. Germline V gene sequence: CDR1 MNHEY, CDR2 SMNVEV (reference sequence). The CDR3 consists of 14 residues. The CDR3 nucleotides are TGTGCCAGCAGTTTTAAGCCAATGAATTCACCCCTCCACTTT. The encoded protein is CASSFKPMNSPLHF.

In DNA form, the CDR3 reads TGTGCCAGCAGCTCCGGGGGCGGGGCTTACAATGAGCAGTTCTTC. It encodes CASSSGGGAYNEQFF. The chain joins TRBV28 to TRBJ2-1; D assignment may be TRBD1 or TRBD2 (6 bases each). The CDR3 consists of 15 residues. Trimming shortened V by 6 bases and J by 4 bases, and 16 bases separated the two germline ends. Germline V gene sequence: CDR1 MDHEN, CDR2 SYDVKM.

This clone was picked up one time. This chain uses TRBV2 with TRBJ1-4, with 8 bases fitting TRBD1. The junction had 10 bases not matched to a gene; V was cut back by 11 bases and J by 5 bases. This CDR3 is 14 amino acids long. CDR1 SNHLY and CDR2 FYNNEI come from the germline V gene. CDR3 loop: CAAGDRPGNEKLFF. CDR3 in DNA: TGTGCCGCTGGGGACAGGCCCGGCAATGAAAAACTGTTTTTT.

The chain couples TRBV27 to TRBJ1-2; D is undetermined. V was clipped by 6 bases and J by 3 bases, with 8 bases between them. The CDR3 has 12 residues. Per germline, CDR1 MNHEY and CDR2 SMNVEV (reference sequence). The CDR3 is CASRTSYYGYTF. The CDR3 region has the DNA TGTGCCAGCAGGACCTCATACTATGGCTACACCTTC.

The chain employs TRBV9 and TRBJ1-3, with D possibly being TRBD1 (5 bases). The V end lost 4 bases, the J end lost 0 bases, and 17 bases lay between the germline ends. The CDR3 sequence is 17 residues long. The germline V gene encodes CDR1 SGDLS and CDR2 YYNGEE. The CDR3 region is CASSPFGTGHSGNTIYF. The CDR3 DNA follows: TGTGCCAGCAGCCCCTTCGGAACAGGCCACTCTGGAAACACCATATATTTT.

Here the CDR3 DNA reads TGCGCCAGCAGGGGAGACGGGGGTGGGACCCAGTACTTC. Its protein product is CASRGDGGGTQYF. V is TRBV5-1 and J is TRBJ2-5; TRBD2 might be the D (6 bases). Germline CDR1 reads SGHRS; CDR2 reads YFSETQ. The CDR3 runs 13 residues. V lost 5 bases, J lost 7 bases, and 15 bases lay in between.

The chain uses TRBV19 and TRBJ2-2, with 7 bases aligning to TRBD1. V dropped 5 bases and J dropped 7; count of bases not matched to a gene: 7. The CDR3 sequence is 14 residues long. Germline V CDR1 and CDR2: LNHDA, SQIVND (reference sequence). For the CDR3, the DNA is TGTGCCAGTAGTCTACAGGGGTCTTACGGGGAGCTGTTTTTT. Translating it yields CASSLQGSYGELFF.

The J gene is TRBJ2-6, the V gene TRBV18, with 7 nucleotides matching TRBD2. This CDR3 spans 19 amino acids. The V gene's germline CDR1 is KGHSH and CDR2 LQKENI. V trimming: 3 bases; J trimming: 0 bases; junction bases outside the gene matches: 11. The CDR3 protein is CASSPGLGGGYSGANVLTF. The CDR3 coding sequence is TGTGCCAGCTCACCGGGGCTTGGCGGGGGATACTCTGGGGCCAACGTCCTGACTTTC.

The rearrangement links TRBV30 to TRBJ2-7; D is unresolved. This CDR3 spans 11 amino acids. The V gene's germline CDR1 is GTSNPN and CDR2 SVGIG (reference sequence). Trimming left V 3 bases short and J 2 bases short, with 5 bases between. The CDR3 DNA sequence: TGTGCCTGGAGAGGTACCTACGAGCAGTACTTC. This encodes CAWRGTYEQYF. The whole variable domain, remainder taken from reference TRBV30 and TRBJ2-7, is SQTIHQWPATLVQPVGSPLSLECTVEGTSNPNLYWYRQAAGRGLQLLFYSVGIGQISSEVPQNLSASRPQDRQFILSSKKLLLSDSGFYLCAWRGTYEQYFGPGTRLTVT.

The chain joins TRBV2 to TRBJ1-5; D gene uncertain. CDR1 SNHLY and CDR2 FYNNEI come from the germline V gene. The V end lost 2 bases, the J end lost 0 bases, and 8 bases lay between the germline ends. This CDR3 spans 15 amino acids. CDR3 in amino acids: CASSEQGFSNQPQHF. The CDR3, as DNA: TGTGCCAGCAGTGAACAAGGGTTTAGCAATCAGCCCCAGCATTTT.

The J gene is TRBJ1-2, the V gene TRBV3-1 (or the pseudogene TRBV3-2); no definite D call. The CDR3 contains 13 residues. Trimming took off 2 bases at V and 8 bases at J, with 12 bases between the two ends. Germline V CDR1 and CDR2: LGHDT, YNNKEL (reference sequence). CDR3 region: CASSQLGMSGYTF. The CDR3, as DNA: TGTGCCAGCAGCCAACTGGGGATGTCCGGCTACACCTTC.

As concerns this clone: The same CDR3 also results from other DNA sequences found in this sample. V is TRBV25-1 and J is TRBJ1-1; D gene uncertain. V was cut by 4 bases and J by 4 bases, with 4 bases left in between. The germline V gene has CDR1 MGHDK and CDR2 SYGVNS. CDR3 length: 11 amino acids. CDR3 in DNA: TGTGCCAGCAGTGTCGGCACTGAAGCTTTCTTT. This codes for CASSVGTEAFF. Looking up the rest from reference TRBV25-1 and TRBJ1-1 gives the full variable domain: EADIYQTPRYLVIGTGKKITLECSQTMGHDKMYWYQQDPGMELHLIHYSYGVNSTEKGDLSSESTVSRIRTEHFPLTLESARPSHTSQYLCASSVGTEAFFGQGTRLTVV.